There are a few counts of the clone carrying this T cell receptor (beta chain). Its antigen is unknown. Germline V lookup: CDR1 SEHNR, CDR2 FQNEAQ (reference sequence). CDR3 length: 14 amino acids. V was trimmed by 1 base and J by 2 bases, leaving 9 bases between them. TCRdb called the 5' RACE reads again in MiXCR, with one record for every CDR3 protein. The table shows fewer than 130,000 distinct CDR3 sequences, with around 24% occurring only once. This specimen belongs to a study of CD8 T cells in ankylosing spondylitis. Regarding the study as a whole: About 8 highly homologous variants made up a TCR beta motif, and this motif appeared characteristic of ankylosing spondylitis blood. Enrichment of disease-linked clones was reportedly significant in matched ankylosing spondylitis synovial fluid.

Sequencing was performed on synovial fluid, either unsorted or a sorted T cell fraction (not recorded which). The V call is TRBV7-9, the J call TRBJ2-7; weak D call: TRBD1 (6 bases). The sequence derives from a male donor with ankylosing spondylitis. The CDR3 protein is CASSLGTATYEQYF. The DNA for the CDR3 is TGTGCCAGCAGCTTAGGGACAGCAACCTACGAGCAGTACTTC.